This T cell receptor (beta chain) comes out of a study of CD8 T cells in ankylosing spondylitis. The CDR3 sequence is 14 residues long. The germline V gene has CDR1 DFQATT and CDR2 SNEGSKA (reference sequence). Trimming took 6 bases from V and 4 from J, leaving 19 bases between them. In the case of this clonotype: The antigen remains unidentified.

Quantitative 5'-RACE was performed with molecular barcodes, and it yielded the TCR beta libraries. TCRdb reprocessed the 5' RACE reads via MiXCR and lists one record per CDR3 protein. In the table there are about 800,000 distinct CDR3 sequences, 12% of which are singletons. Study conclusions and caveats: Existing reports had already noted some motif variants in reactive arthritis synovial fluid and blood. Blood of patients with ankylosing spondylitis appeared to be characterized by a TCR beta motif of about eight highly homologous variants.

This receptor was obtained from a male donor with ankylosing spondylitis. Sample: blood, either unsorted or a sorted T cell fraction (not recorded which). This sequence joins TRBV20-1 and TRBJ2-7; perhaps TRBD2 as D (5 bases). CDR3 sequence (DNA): TGCAGTGCCAAGAGCGAGCGGCCGACTTACGAGCAGTACTTC. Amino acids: CSAKSERPTYEQYF.